The next 21 T cell receptor beta chains were all read from a single sample in a study of T cell repertoires in cytomegalovirus infection. TCRdb called the reads again in MiXCR, with one record for every CDR3 protein. The data contain tens of thousands of distinct CDR3 sequences, just under 4% of them seen just once; the ten biggest clones take up less than 25%. Sequencing was performed on PBMCs. The origin of the receptors is a human donor in good health (CMV status not recorded). Some clones in this sample may be carry-over from other donors' samples.

In this sample, this clonotype turned up many times. DNA of the CDR3: TGCAGTGCTCTCCCGGGGGGCATCAGCAATCAGCCCCAGCATTTT. As protein: CSALPGGISNQPQHF. The gene calls are TRBV20-1 and TRBJ1-5, with TRBD1 as a possible D gene (6 bases). V gave up 5 bases and J gave up 1 base, with 15 bases separating them. Per the germline V gene, CDR1 is DFQATT and CDR2 is SNEGSKA (reference sequence). CDR3 length: 15 amino acids.

Many counts were recorded for this clonotype. The chain combines TRBV7-2 with TRBJ2-1, with D hard to call. This CDR3 spans 15 amino acids. Trimming pared 1 base from V and 8 bases from J, leaving 15 bases between. CDR1 is SGHTA, CDR2 FQGNSA, per germline. CDR3 sequence (DNA): TGTGCCAGCAGCTTAGTCCCCTTGTCGGTGGATGAGCAGTTCTTC. It codes for CASSLVPLSVDEQFF.

This clonotype was seen ten or more times. V usage is TRBV11-2 and J usage is TRBJ2-7; 7 bases line up with TRBD2. CDR3 length equals 13 residues. V lost 4 bases to trimming and J lost 6 bases; unmatched junction nucleotides: 6. CDR1 SGHAT and CDR2 FQNNGV come from the germline V gene. The CDR3 DNA sequence: TGTGCCAGCAGCTCGCGGGAGTTGGGCGAGCAGTACTTC. Translated: CASSSRELGEQYF.

The table lists this clonotype with many counts. The CDR3 spells CASSFRGGNQPQHF. The CDR3 nucleotides read TGTGCCAGCAGCTTCAGGGGCGGCAATCAGCCCCAGCATTTT. V usage is TRBV7-2 and J usage is TRBJ1-5; a weak D match, TRBD1 (6 bases). Germline CDR1 is SGHTA and CDR2 is FQGNSA. This CDR3 contains 14 residues. V lost 3 bases to trimming and J lost 2 bases, with 8 bases between them.

The sample holds many counts of this clonotype. The rearrangement joins TRBV7-2 to TRBJ2-3, with a tentative D call TRBD1 (5 bases). The germline V and J ends were trimmed by 5 bases and 4 bases, with 13 bases remaining between them. The CDR3 contains 14 residues. Germline V gene sequence: CDR1 SGHTA, CDR2 FQGNSA. The CDR3 loop is CASSQTAVSDTQYF. The CDR3 DNA reads as TGTGCCAGCAGCCAGACAGCAGTATCAGATACGCAGTATTTT. Complete variable domain (other parts from reference TRBV7-2 and TRBJ2-3): GAGVSQSPSNKVTEKGKDVELRCDPISGHTALYWYRQSLGQGLEFLIYFQGNSAPDKSGLPSDRFSAERTGGSVSTLTIQRTQQEDSAVYLCASSQTAVSDTQYFGPGTRLTVL.

This clonotype has ten or more counts. This chain uses TRBV28 with TRBJ1-6, with unresolved D. The CDR3 is made up of 12 amino acids. The ends were cut back, 3 bases at V and 6 bases at J, with 3 bases in the middle. Germline V gives CDR1 MDHEN, CDR2 SYDVKM. This chain's CDR3 is CASSLRNSPLHF. Here the CDR3 DNA reads TGTGCCAGCAGTTTGCGTAATTCACCCCTCCACTTT.

This clonotype was detected ten times or more. This chain links TRBV2 with TRBJ2-2; D possibly matches TRBD1 or TRBD2 (5 bases each). Trimming took off 6 bases at V and 0 bases at J, with 14 bases between the two ends. The CDR3 has 16 amino acids. CDR1 is SNHLY, CDR2 FYNNEI, per germline. The CDR3 reads CASRRSGPPNTGELFF. The CDR3 DNA is TGTGCCAGCAGGCGTTCGGGACCACCGAACACCGGGGAGCTGTTTTTT.

The rearrangement links TRBV27 to TRBJ2-1; D unclear. V lost 2 bases to trimming and J lost 9 bases, with 11 bases between them. The CDR3 sequence is 13 residues long. Germline V CDR1 and CDR2: MNHEY, SMNVEV (reference sequence). As DNA, the CDR3 is TGTGCCAGCAGTTTAACCAGGCTCGGTGAGCAGTTCTTC. Translating it yields CASSLTRLGEQFF.

In this sample, this clonotype turned up many times. The gene calls are TRBV7-2 and TRBJ2-7; 8 nucleotides line up with TRBD1. The CDR3 covers 16 residues. In germline, CDR1 is SGHTA, CDR2 FQGNSA. V shed 3 bases and J 4 bases; nucleotides not matched to a gene: 11. CDR3 sequence (DNA): TGTGCCAGCAGCTTCCTCAACGGACAGGGTCAGTACGAGCAGTACTTC. The encoded protein is CASSFLNGQGQYEQYF.

This clonotype appeared many times. The chain joins TRBV7-2 to TRBJ2-1; D gene uncertain. CDR1 is SGHTA and CDR2 is FQGNSA in the germline V gene. V shed 5 bases and J shed 4 bases, with 9 bases lying between them. This CDR3 comprises 13 residues. The CDR3 DNA reads TGTGCCAGCAGCCTACTGAATTACAATGAGCAGTTCTTC. This encodes CASSLLNYNEQFF.

This clonotype has ten or more counts. The rearrangement joins TRBV2 to TRBJ2-3, with 10 nucleotides matching TRBD2. Germline V gene data show CDR1 as SNHLY and CDR2 as FYNNEI. Germline trimming cut 4 bases from V and 0 bases from J; bases unmatched to any gene: 10. CDR3 length: 18 amino acids. The CDR3 DNA reads TGTGCCAGCAGTGCCATAGCGGGAGGCGGAATTAGCACAGATACGCAGTATTTT. Amino acids: CASSAIAGGGISTDTQYF.

This clonotype was seen many times. This chain connects TRBV7-2 to TRBJ1-5; 7 bases fit TRBD1. This CDR3 spans 14 amino acids. CDR1 is SGHTA, CDR2 FQGNSA, per germline. With V trimmed by 1 base and J by 6 bases, 3 bases remained unmatched. The CDR3 DNA reads TGTGCCAGCAGCTTAGTGACAGGGAGTCAGCCCCAGCATTTT. This sequence encodes CASSLVTGSQPQHF.

This clonotype came up many times. The chain carries TRBV7-2 and TRBJ2-7; D is perhaps TRBD2 (5 bases). From germline, CDR1 is SGHTA and CDR2 FQGNSA. V was cut by 2 bases and J by 6 bases, with 14 bases left in between. The CDR3 covers 14 residues. The CDR3 is CASSLYPSRGEQYF. In nucleotides, the CDR3 is TGTGCCAGCAGCTTATACCCTTCTCGGGGCGAGCAGTACTTC.

This clonotype has more than one count but fewer than ten. The CDR3 is CASSLGVSAFYEQYF. CDR3 DNA sequence: TGTGCCAGCAGCTTAGGTGTTAGCGCGTTCTACGAGCAGTACTTC. This rearrangement joins TRBV7-8 to TRBJ2-7; possible D gene TRBD2, 5 bases. The germline V and J ends were trimmed by 1 base and 3 bases, with 13 bases remaining between them. Looked up from germline, CDR1 is SGHVS and CDR2 is FQNEAQ. This CDR3 spans 15 amino acids. Complete variable domain (other parts from reference TRBV7-8 and TRBJ2-7): GAGVSQSPRYKVAKRGQDVALRCDPISGHVSLFWYQQALGQGPEFLTYFQNEAQLDKSGLPSDRFFAERPEGSVSTLKIQRTQQEDSAVYLCASSLGVSAFYEQYFGPGTRLTVT.

This clonotype has ten or more counts. The chain is built from TRBV7-2 and TRBJ1-2; D unclear. The CDR3 length is 12 residues. CDR1 and CDR2 (germline): SGHTA, FQGNSA. Deletions cut 5 bases from V and 3 bases from J, with 7 bases between. CDR3 DNA: TGTGCCAGCAGCAACGACCACTATGGCTACACCTTC. Translating it yields CASSNDHYGYTF.

This clonotype was observed at least ten times. The chain links TRBV18 to TRBJ2-6; 15 positions agree with TRBD2. The germline gives CDR1 KGHSH, CDR2 LQKENI. The CDR3 contains 19 residues. The junction had 3 bases not matched to a gene; V was cut back by 2 bases and J by 1 base. The CDR3 nucleotides are TGTGCCAGCTCACCAATGGGACTAGCGGGAGGATCTGGGGCCAACGTCCTGACTTTC. This encodes CASSPMGLAGGSGANVLTF.

This clonotype has ten or more counts. The chain uses TRBV6-6 and TRBJ2-7, with 7 bases lining up with TRBD1. The V and J ends lost 3 bases and 2 bases, in that order; junction bases with no gene match: 7. The V gene's germline CDR1 is MNHNY and CDR2 SVGAGI (reference sequence). CDR3 length equals 15 residues. CDR3 in DNA: TGTGCCAGCAGTTATGGGACAGCCAACACCTACGAGCAGTACTTC. Residues: CASSYGTANTYEQYF.

Many counts were recorded for this clonotype. The V call is TRBV12-3 or TRBV12-4, the J call TRBJ2-1; 10 bases are shared with TRBD2. With 0 bases clipped from V and 2 bases from J, the junction kept 4 bases outside the gene matches. This CDR3 is 17 amino acids long. For the CDR3, the DNA is TGTGCCAGCAGTTTAGCGTCGAGCGGGGGGGCCTACAATGAGCAGTTCTTC. Translation: CASSLASSGGAYNEQFF.

This clonotype was observed at least ten times. The rearrangement links TRBV7-2 to TRBJ2-3; D tentatively fits TRBD1 or TRBD2 (5 bases each). Trimming stripped 3 bases from V and 2 bases from J, with 15 bases between. Per the germline V gene, CDR1 is SGHTA and CDR2 is FQGNSA. This CDR3 spans 16 amino acids. The CDR3 here is CASSFMGPAYTDTQYF. The CDR3 DNA follows: TGTGCCAGCAGCTTTATGGGACCAGCCTACACAGATACGCAGTATTTT.

This clonotype came up many times. This chain uses TRBV7-2 with TRBJ1-2; no clear D gene. CDR1 and CDR2 from the germline V gene are SGHTA and FQGNSA. The CDR3 covers 15 residues. Trimming stripped 1 base from V and 5 bases from J, with 14 bases between. For the CDR3, the DNA is TGTGCCAGCAGCTTAGGGCAGGAATTAGCGTATGGCTACACCTTC. Amino acid sequence: CASSLGQELAYGYTF.

This clonotype was counted between two and nine times. The chain links TRBV7-8 to TRBJ2-1; TRBD1 matches at 11 bases. Trimming took 5 bases from V and 8 from J; bases not matched to a gene: 8. The CDR3 totals 15 residues. Germline assignment: CDR1 SGHVS and CDR2 FQNEAQ. The CDR3 DNA reads TGTGCCAGCAGCCCGGACAGGGGGCTTTGGGATGAGCAGTTCTTC. It codes for CASSPDRGLWDEQFF.